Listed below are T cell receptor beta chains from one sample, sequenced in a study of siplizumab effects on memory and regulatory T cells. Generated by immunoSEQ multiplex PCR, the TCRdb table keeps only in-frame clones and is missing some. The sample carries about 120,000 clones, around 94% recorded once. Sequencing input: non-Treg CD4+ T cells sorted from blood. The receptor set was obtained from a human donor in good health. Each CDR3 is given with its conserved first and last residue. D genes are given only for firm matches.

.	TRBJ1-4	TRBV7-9	CASSSTRGNEKLFF
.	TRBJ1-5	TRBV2	CASSDPGTGSNQPQHF
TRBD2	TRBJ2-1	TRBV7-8	CASSLPRLAGYNEQFF
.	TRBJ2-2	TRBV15	CATSRDFGASDTGELFF
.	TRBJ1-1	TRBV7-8	CASSLGGGTEAFF
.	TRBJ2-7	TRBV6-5	CASSSHRPAKYEQYF
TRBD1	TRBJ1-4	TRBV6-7	CASSYSCETGPTTNEKLFF
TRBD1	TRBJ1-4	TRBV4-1	CASSQRQGAPKLFF
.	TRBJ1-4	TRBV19	CASSILGTPLSEKLFF
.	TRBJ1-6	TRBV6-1	CASSGPAGWDSPLHF
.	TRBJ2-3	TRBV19	CASRGGLSTDTQYF
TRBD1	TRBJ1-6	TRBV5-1	CASSDRTGTNSPLHF
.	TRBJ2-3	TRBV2	CASSETGAATDTQYF
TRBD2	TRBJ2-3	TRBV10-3	CAIRSSGGGATDTQYF
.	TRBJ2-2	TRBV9	CASSVAAFPNTGELFF
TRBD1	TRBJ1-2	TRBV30	CAWSVRTGYGYTF
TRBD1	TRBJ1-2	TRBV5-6	CASIDRGSYGYTF
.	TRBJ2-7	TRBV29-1	CSVDLQGSVGHEQYF
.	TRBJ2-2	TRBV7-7	CASSLTNTGELFF
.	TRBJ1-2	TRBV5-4	CASSLDGVGYTF
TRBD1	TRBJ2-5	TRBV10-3	CAISRQGGETQYF
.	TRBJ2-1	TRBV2	CASGNGRGNEQFF
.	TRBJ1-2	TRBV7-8	CASSLAGNYGYTF
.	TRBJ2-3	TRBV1	CTSSQPPPRTSGDVADTQYF
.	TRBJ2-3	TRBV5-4	CASSTKGGPDTQYF
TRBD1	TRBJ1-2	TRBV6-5	CASKMGQATWGYTF
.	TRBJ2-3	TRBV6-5	CASSSDWSSTDTQYF
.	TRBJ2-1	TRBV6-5	CASRPGGLGDNEQFF
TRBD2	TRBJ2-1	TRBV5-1	CASRPGLANYNEQFF
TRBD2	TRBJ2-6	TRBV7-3	CASSLRRTSGTGANVLTF
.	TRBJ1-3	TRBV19	CASSIDTRNTIYF
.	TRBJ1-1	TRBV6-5	CASSGDMMNTEAFF
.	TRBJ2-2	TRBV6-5	CASRMGVHGELFF
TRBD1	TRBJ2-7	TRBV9	CASSVGGQSNYEQYF
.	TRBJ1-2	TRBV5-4	CASSLPQGFYGYTF
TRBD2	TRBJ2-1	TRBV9	CASSPGTSPRYEQFF
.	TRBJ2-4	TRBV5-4	CASSLLQGSLAKNIQYF
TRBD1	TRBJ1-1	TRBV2	CASQGARMNTEAFF
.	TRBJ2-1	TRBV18	CASSPNRDSEQFF
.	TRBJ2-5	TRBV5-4	CASSFSYQETQYF
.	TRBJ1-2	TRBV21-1	CASTPEEVGYTF
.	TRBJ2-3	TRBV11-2	CASSYFSSTDTQYF
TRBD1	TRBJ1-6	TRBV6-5	CASSYSDRADSPLHF
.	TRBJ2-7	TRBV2	CASSVYEQYF